This entry is about one T cell receptor (beta chain). This CDR3 is 13 amino acids long. Germline V lookup: CDR1 SNHLY, CDR2 FYNNEI. Trimming took 11 bases from V and 7 from J, leaving 15 bases between them. The entry originates in a study of blood T cell repertoires in COVID-19. On the study more broadly: Samples of COVID-19 (acute and convalescent) were obtained from the United States, Italy and Spain.

The authors' processing: Amplification of reference gene primers provided the estimated nucleated cell counts. The table came from immunoSEQ multiplex PCR; TCRdb's copy has only in-frame clones and leaves some out. V, J and clone size are taken as reported in that table, and D and trimming were inferred from the DNA itself. This table holds 220,000 or so clones, approximately 81% found once. The source material was peripheral blood. This chain links TRBV2 with TRBJ1-6; a weak D match, TRBD1 (6 bases). This TCR derives from a man aged 50 to 59 who had recovered from COVID-19. The CDR3 protein is CAAMTGRNSPLHF. The CDR3 coding sequence is TGTGCCGCAATGACAGGCAGAAATTCACCCCTCCACTTT.